The 28 T cell receptor beta chains below all came from one sample that was sequenced in a study of T cells in women clearing cervical HPV infection. TCRdb's table, derived via immunoSEQ multiplex PCR, lists solely in-frame clones and lacks some. The table for this sample gives tens of thousands of clones. Material: blood buffy coat. The source of these receptors is a woman between 18 and 70 years old with a cervical HPV16 infection that either progressed to CIN3+ or cleared (not recorded which).

On this clone: Read sequence stops 3 residues before the CDR3 end, and the germline J gene provides the missing end. V and J are TRBV18 and TRBJ2-6; D remains ambiguous. Trimming left V 4 bases short and J 2 bases short, with 18 bases between. The CDR3 length is 18 residues. In germline, CDR1 is KGHSH, CDR2 LQKENI. The sequenced part of the CDR3 DNA is TGTGCCAGCTCACTAATCCGGGTAAAGGCCGCTGGGGCCAACGTC. It codes for CASSLIRVKAAGANV. The entire CDR3 protein is CASSLIRVKAAGANVLTF.

A word on this clone: The read comes to an end 3 residues before the CDR3 does, leaving the germline J gene to fill in the end. This rearrangement joins TRBV2 to TRBJ2-7; TRBD2 matches at 7 bases. CDR1 SNHLY and CDR2 FYNNEI come from the germline V gene. With V trimmed by 7 bases and J by 3 bases, 6 bases remained unmatched. The CDR3 sequence is 13 residues long. CDR3 bases read: TGTGCCAGCATGGCGGGAGCTTTCTACGAG. Protein sequence: CASMAGAFYE. The CDR3 as a whole reads CASMAGAFYEQYF.

Comment on this clone: The read stops 3 residues short of the end of the CDR3; the missing end is completed from the germline J gene. The chain uses TRBV19 and TRBJ1-1; D gene ambiguous. CDR1 LNHDA and CDR2 SQIVND come from the germline V gene (reference sequence). V was trimmed by 3 bases and J by 3 bases, leaving 8 bases between them. The CDR3 extends over 13 amino acids. Here the CDR3 reads CASSIQVDTEAFF. CDR3 DNA, as far as it was read: TGTGCCAGTAGTATTCAGGTGGACACTGAA.

About this clone itself: The sequence runs out 3 residues before the end of the CDR3; the remainder is reconstructed from the germline J gene. J is TRBJ2-1 and V is TRBV6-2 or TRBV6-3, with D tentatively TRBD2 (5 bases). From germline, CDR1 is MNHEY and CDR2 SVGEGT. CDR3 size: 13 residues. Deletions cut 5 bases from V and 8 bases from J, with 13 bases between. The CDR3 sequence: CASSPPLGHEQFF. CDR3 bases read: TGTGCCAGCAGTCCCCCACTAGGCCATGAG.

Judged by frequency, this clone is medium-sized. The read ends 3 residues shy of where the CDR3 ends; the end is completed using the germline J gene. The chain recombines TRBV19 with TRBJ2-3; D gene ambiguous. V lost 6 bases, J lost 4 bases, and 17 bases lay in between. CDR3 length: 15 amino acids. Germline V gene sequence: CDR1 LNHDA, CDR2 SQIVND (reference sequence). Here the CDR3 reads CASRKESWPSDTQYF. Incomplete CDR3 DNA: TGTGCCAGTAGGAAAGAGAGTTGGCCCTCAGATACG. The complete variable domain, with remaining parts taken from reference TRBV19 and TRBJ2-3, reads DGGITQSPKYLFRKEGQNVTLSCEQNLNHDAMYWYRQDPGQGLRLIYYSQIVNDFQKGDIAEGYSVSREKKESFPLTVTSAQKNPTAFYLCASRKESWPSDTQYFGPGTRLTVL.

Measured by frequency, this clone is medium-sized. Read coverage stops 3 residues before the CDR3 terminus; the germline J gene supplies the remainder. This sequence joins TRBV19 and TRBJ2-5; possibly TRBD1 for D (7 bases). In germline, CDR1 is LNHDA, CDR2 SQIVND (reference sequence). The germline V and J ends were trimmed by 1 base and 5 bases, with 14 bases remaining between them. The CDR3 is 15 residues long. The CDR3 here is CASSIAAGGWETQYF. Partial CDR3 DNA: TGTGCCAGTAGTATAGCGGCAGGGGGGTGGGAGACC.

Incomplete CDR3 DNA: TGTGCCAGCAGTGAAGGGCTAGCGGGAGTGAATGAG. Its protein product is CASSEGLAGVNE. The entire CDR3 protein is CASSEGLAGVNEQFF. The V call is TRBV6-1, the J call TRBJ2-1, with 10 bases identical to TRBD2. The sequenced fragment ends 3 residues before the CDR3 boundary, so the rest is inferred from the germline J gene. After removal of 1 base from V and 7 bases from J, the junction contained 4 bases not matched to a gene. The CDR3 is 15 residues long. From germline, CDR1 is MNHNS and CDR2 SASEGT.

As regards this clone: Coverage ceases 3 residues before the CDR3 finishes, and the germline J gene fills in the end. J is TRBJ2-7 and V is TRBV7-9, with TRBD1 matching 9 bases. V was clipped by 5 bases and J by 0 bases; unmatched bases: 5. The CDR3 spans 15 residues. Germline-derived CDR1 and CDR2 are SEHNR and FQNEAQ (reference sequence). The sequenced CDR3 bases are TGTGCCAGCAGCACGACAGGGGGGCACTCCTACGAG. This translates into CASSTTGGHSYE. The full CDR3 sequence reads CASSTTGGHSYEQYF.

In regard to this clone: The read ends 3 residues shy of where the CDR3 ends; the end is completed using the germline J gene. This chain connects TRBV7-9 to TRBJ2-1; perhaps TRBD1 as D (5 bases). The germline CDR1 and CDR2 sequences are SEHNR and FQNEAQ (reference sequence). The germline V and J ends were trimmed by 3 bases and 4 bases, with 10 bases remaining between them. This CDR3 is 14 amino acids long. The sequenced CDR3 bases are TGTGCCAGCAGCTTTGGGGCTTTATACAATGAG. Protein: CASSFGALYNE. The entire CDR3 reads CASSFGALYNEQFF.

Remarks on this clone: The missing CDR3 end, 3 residues past where the read stops, is filled in from the germline J gene. The chain links TRBV19 to TRBJ1-2, with D tentatively TRBD1 (5 bases). The CDR3 is 16 amino acids. From germline, CDR1 is LNHDA and CDR2 SQIVND (reference sequence). V lost 3 bases and J lost 2, with 16 bases in between. The CDR3 bases that were read are TGTGCCAGTAGTATCTCGGCCTCAGGGAGGAACTATGGC. It translates to CASSISASGRNYG. The CDR3 as a whole reads CASSISASGRNYGYTF.

On this clone itself: Read coverage stops 3 residues before the CDR3 terminus; the germline J gene supplies the remainder. The V gene is TRBV15, the J gene TRBJ1-5; D perhaps matches TRBD1 (5 bases). Germline V CDR1 and CDR2: LNHNV, YYDKDF (reference sequence). The CDR3 is 15 residues long. V lost 3 bases, J lost 6 bases, and 15 bases lay in between. This chain's CDR3 is CATSSWQGRTQPQHF. The CDR3 DNA, read in part, is TGTGCCACCAGCAGTTGGCAGGGAAGGACTCAGCCC. Based on the CDR3 plus reference TRBV15 and TRBJ1-5, the full variable domain is DAMVIQNPRYQVTQFGKPVTLSCSQTLNHNVMYWYQQKSSQAPKLLFHYYDKDFNNEADTPDNFQSRRPNTSFCFLDIRSPGLGDTAMYLCATSSWQGRTQPQHFGDGTRLSIL.

With respect to this clone: The CDR3 end is not reached by the read, which stops 3 residues before it; the germline J gene fills it in. The chain couples TRBV5-1 to TRBJ2-2; 9 nucleotides agree with TRBD2. The germline CDR1 and CDR2 sequences are SGHRS and YFSETQ. V shed 4 bases and J 5 bases; nucleotides not matched to a gene: 9. The CDR3 is 16 residues long. CDR3 DNA (partial): TGCGCCAGCAGCCCGCTAGCGGGAATGGGGACCGGGGAG. Its translation is CASSPLAGMGTGE. The entire CDR3 protein is CASSPLAGMGTGELFF.

The CDR3 here is CARSPIEQPQHF. Incomplete CDR3 DNA: TGTGCCAGAAGCCCAATAGAGCAGCCC. The chain is built from TRBV5-3 and TRBJ1-5; D call uncertain. The CDR3 goes on 3 residues after the read ends, and that part is filled in from the germline J gene. TRBV5-3 counts as an open reading frame of uncertain function. V lost 4 bases, J lost 7 bases, and 9 bases lay in between. The CDR3 length is 12 residues.

The CDR3 DNA, read in part, is TGTGCCAGCAGCAGGGAATACGGCAATCAGCCC. Its protein product is CASSREYGNQP. The whole CDR3 reads CASSREYGNQPQHF. The V and J genes are TRBV2 and TRBJ1-5; weak D call: TRBD1 (5 bases). The DNA ends 3 residues before the CDR3 does, and the rest of the CDR3 is filled in from the germline J gene. Deletions cut 6 bases from V and 2 bases from J, with 11 bases between. Germline-derived CDR1 and CDR2 are SNHLY and FYNNEI. The CDR3 runs to 14 residues. The full variable domain, rest sourced from reference TRBV2 and TRBJ1-5, is EPEVTQTPSHQVTQMGQEVILRCVPISNHLYFYWYRQILGQKVEFLVSFYNNEISEKSEIFDDQFSVERPDGSNFTLKIRSTKLEDSAMYFCASSREYGNQPQHFGDGTRLSIL.

The CDR3 is CASRPPPNGGYGYTF. CDR3 bases read: TGCGCCAGCAGGCCGCCACCCAACGGGGGATATGGC. The chain recombines TRBV5-1 with TRBJ1-2; D possibly corresponds to TRBD1 (5 bases). The sequenced fragment ends 3 residues before the CDR3 boundary, so the rest is inferred from the germline J gene. CDR1 SGHRS and CDR2 YFSETQ come from the germline V gene. The V end was cut by 5 bases, the J end by 5 bases, with 19 bases between. The CDR3 has 15 amino acids.

In the case of this clone: Coverage ceases 3 residues before the CDR3 finishes, and the germline J gene fills in the end. The V and J genes are TRBV5-1 and TRBJ2-5; 12 bases map to TRBD2. J lost 1 base, V lost 4 bases, and 2 bases had no gene match. The CDR3 sequence is 15 residues long. The germline gives CDR1 SGHRS, CDR2 YFSETQ. Partial CDR3 DNA: TGCGCCAGCAGCCCGGGACTAGCGGGCCAAGAGACC. Amino acid sequence: CASSPGLAGQET. The entire CDR3 protein is CASSPGLAGQETQYF.

Comments on this clone: The read stops 3 residues short of the end of the CDR3; the missing end is completed from the germline J gene. This chain links TRBV7-2 with TRBJ2-1, with D perhaps matching TRBD2 (5 bases). The CDR3 length is 15 residues. The germline CDR1 and CDR2 sequences are SGHTA and FQGNSA. With 1 base removed from V and 0 bases from J, the gap between germline ends came to 7 bases. CDR3 bases read: TGTGCCAGCAGCTTAGTAGCGAACTCCTACAATGAG. Encoded protein: CASSLVANSYNE. The full-length CDR3 reads as CASSLVANSYNEQFF.

A note on this clone: The read stops 3 residues short of the end of the CDR3; the missing end is completed from the germline J gene. The chain has TRBV7-2 and TRBJ2-7; 8 nucleotides match TRBD2. Germline trimming cut 5 bases from V and 3 bases from J; bases unmatched to any gene: 6. The CDR3 runs to 14 residues. CDR1 and CDR2 (germline): SGHTA, FQGNSA. The chain's CDR3 is CASSIPGLGYEQYF. CDR3 DNA (partial): TGTGCCAGCAGCATACCGGGACTAGGCTACGAG. Full variable domain (outside the CDR3, taken from reference TRBV7-2 and TRBJ2-7): GAGVSQSPSNKVTEKGKDVELRCDPISGHTALYWYRQSLGQGLEFLIYFQGNSAPDKSGLPSDRFSAERTGGSVSTLTIQRTQQEDSAVYLCASSIPGLGYEQYFGPGTRLTVT.

A word on this clone: The observed sequence ends 3 residues before the CDR3 terminus, with the missing tail filled in from the germline J gene. J is TRBJ2-1 and V is TRBV19; 9 bases align to TRBD1. This CDR3 comprises 15 residues. The V gene end was trimmed by 5 bases and the J gene end by 4 bases; junction bases not matched to a gene: 6. Germline assignment: CDR1 LNHDA and CDR2 SQIVND (reference sequence). The CDR3 loop is CASSQRDRVYNEQFF. The DNA read from the CDR3 is TGTGCCAGTAGTCAACGGGACAGGGTATACAATGAG.

On this clone itself: The sequence runs out 3 residues before the end of the CDR3; the remainder is reconstructed from the germline J gene. The chain is built from TRBV30 and TRBJ1-2, with D tentatively TRBD1 (6 bases). This CDR3 spans 13 amino acids. Germline-derived CDR1 and CDR2 are GTSNPN and SVGIG (reference sequence). CDR3 sequence reads: CAWSVRGGTSYTF. CDR3 DNA (partial): TGTGCCTGGAGTGTGAGGGGGGGCACGAGC.

Turning to this clone: The read is 3 residues too short to cover the CDR3 end, so that end is filled in from the germline J gene. The V and J genes are TRBV5-1 and TRBJ1-2; the D is unclear. The CDR3 is 14 amino acids. Germline V gives CDR1 SGHRS, CDR2 YFSETQ. V lost 2 bases and J lost 5, with 13 bases in between. The CDR3 DNA, read in part, is TGCGCCAGCAGCTTAGAGGCCGACTTATATGGC. Translated, it gives CASSLEADLYG. The CDR3 in full is CASSLEADLYGYTF.

A remark on this clone: The CDR3 extends 3 residues past the end of the read, so its final part is completed from the germline J gene. V gene TRBV18 combines with J gene TRBJ1-2, with 8 positions matching TRBD1. Germline assignment: CDR1 KGHSH and CDR2 LQKENI. Losses at the gene ends were 2 bases for V and 5 bases for J; bases not matched to a gene: 7. The CDR3 consists of 15 residues. The CDR3 sequence: CASSPSSGGSYGYTF. Incomplete CDR3 DNA: TGTGCCAGCTCACCATCGTCAGGGGGCAGTTATGGC.

As for this clone: The read stops 3 residues short of the end of the CDR3; the missing end is completed from the germline J gene. V is TRBV5-1 and J is TRBJ2-5, with 14 bases identical to TRBD2. Per the germline V gene, CDR1 is SGHRS and CDR2 is YFSETQ. V was clipped by 4 bases and J by 4 bases; unmatched bases: 3. This CDR3 has 15 residues. CDR3 protein: CASSTGTSGRETQYF. The sequenced part of the CDR3 DNA is TGCGCCAGCAGCACGGGGACTAGCGGGAGAGAGACC.

Regarding this clone: The CDR3 is cut off 3 residues early in the read; its end comes from the germline J gene. J is TRBJ2-4 and V is TRBV18, with D possibly being TRBD1 (5 bases). From germline, CDR1 is KGHSH and CDR2 LQKENI. This CDR3 has 15 amino acids. The CDR3 loop is CASSPTAPPRHGQYF. The part of the CDR3 DNA that was read is TGTGCCAGCTCACCGACAGCTCCCCCTCGGCATGGT. The entire variable domain, with the rest obtained from reference TRBV18 and TRBJ2-4, is as follows: NAGVMQNPRHLVRRRGQEARLRCSPMKGHSHVYWYRQLPEEGLKFMVYLQKENIIDESGMPKERFSAEFPKEGPSILRIQQVVRGDSAAYFCASSPTAPPRHGQYFGAGTRLSVL.

Comments on this clone: The CDR3 end falls 3 residues outside the read, so it is completed with the germline J gene. This chain uses TRBV14 with TRBJ1-2; possible D gene TRBD1, 6 bases. The V and J ends lost 0 bases and 4 bases respectively, with 12 bases between them. CDR1 SGHDN and CDR2 FVKESK come from the germline V gene. This CDR3 spans 15 amino acids. The sequenced CDR3 bases are TGTGCCAGCAGCCAAGAGACCGGAGGGGGCTATGGC. It is translated as CASSQETGGGYG. The whole CDR3 is CASSQETGGGYGYTF.

Concerning this clone: The DNA ends 3 residues before the CDR3 does, and the rest of the CDR3 is filled in from the germline J gene. V is TRBV11-2 and J is TRBJ2-7; 7 bases are shared with TRBD1. CDR3 length equals 15 residues. Germline values: CDR1 SGHAT, CDR2 FQNNGV. V was pared by 3 bases and J by 2 bases, with 7 bases of the junction left unmatched. This chain's CDR3 is CASSFVRDSPYEQYF. The DNA read from the CDR3 is TGTGCCAGCAGCTTCGTCCGGGACAGTCCCTACGAG.

Worth noting for this clone: Read coverage stops 3 residues before the CDR3 terminus; the germline J gene supplies the remainder. The chain links TRBV20-1 to TRBJ2-7; the match to TRBD1 covers 9 bases. There are 13 residues in the CDR3. CDR1 is DFQATT and CDR2 is SNEGSKA in the germline V gene (reference sequence). V shed 6 bases, J shed 1 base, and the junction held 4 bases outside the gene matches. CDR3: CSALTGGSYEQYF. CDR3 bases read: TGCAGTGCCTTGACAGGGGGTTCCTACGAG.

About this clone: The read ends 3 residues early relative to the CDR3; the germline J gene fills the gap. The rearrangement links TRBV2 to TRBJ2-1, with 9 bases fitting TRBD2. This CDR3 has 16 amino acids. Germline V CDR1 and CDR2: SNHLY, FYNNEI. Germline trimming cut 4 bases from V and 6 bases from J; bases unmatched to any gene: 10. The CDR3 bases that were read are TGTGCCAGCAGTGTTGTGCGGGAGGGCCGGGGCAATGAG. Translating it yields CASSVVREGRGNE. The whole CDR3 protein reads CASSVVREGRGNEQFF.